This T cell receptor (beta chain) was sequenced during a study of regulatory T cells. All CD3G-deficient patients showed autoimmunity, more severe in two. Patients, 2 to 39 years old, had expanded memory T-cell proportions. Primers: 52 TRBV forward and 13 TRBJ reverse. This table comes from immunoSEQ multiplex PCR, and its TCRdb copy is limited to in-frame clones, with some not included. The sample shows approximately 5,400 clones, roughly 80% of them seen only once. Turning to this clone: What it binds is unknown.

Deletions cut 1 base from V and 8 bases from J, with 15 bases between. The CDR3 consists of 15 residues. Germline CDR1 is SGHAT and CDR2 is FQNNGV. Overall study results and limits: Patient CD8+ T cells trended nonsignificantly toward lower Shannon entropy than control CD8+ cells. Skewed V and J usage and few unique V-J pairs marked patient repertoires, most in Tregs.

The sample was CD8+ T cells sorted from blood. The chain couples TRBV11-2 to TRBJ2-1; a possible D gene is TRBD2 (5 bases). The origin of this receptor is a child under 18 with CD3G deficiency. The CDR3 loop reads CASSLGGRASHEQFF. CDR3 nucleotide sequence: TGTGCCAGCAGCTTAGGAGGGAGAGCTTCCCATGAGCAGTTCTTC.